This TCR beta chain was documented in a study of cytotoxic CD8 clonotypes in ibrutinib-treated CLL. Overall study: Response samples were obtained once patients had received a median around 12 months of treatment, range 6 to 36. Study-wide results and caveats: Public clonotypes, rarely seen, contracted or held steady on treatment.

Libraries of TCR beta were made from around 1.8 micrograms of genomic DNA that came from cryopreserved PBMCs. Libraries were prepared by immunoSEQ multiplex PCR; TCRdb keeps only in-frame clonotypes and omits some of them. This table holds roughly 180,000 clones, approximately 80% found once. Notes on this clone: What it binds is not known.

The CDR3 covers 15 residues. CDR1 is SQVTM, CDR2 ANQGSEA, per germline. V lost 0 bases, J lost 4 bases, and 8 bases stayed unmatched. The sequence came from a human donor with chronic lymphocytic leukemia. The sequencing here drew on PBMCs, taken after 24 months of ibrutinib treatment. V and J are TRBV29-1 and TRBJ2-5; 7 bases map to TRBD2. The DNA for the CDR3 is TGCAGCGTTGAAGATCAAGGGGAGGGGATAGAGACCCAGTACTTC. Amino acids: CSVEDQGEGIETQYF. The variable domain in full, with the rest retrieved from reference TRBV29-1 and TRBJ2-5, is SAVISQKPSRDICQRGTSLTIQCQVDSQVTMMFWYRQQPGQSLTLIATANQGSEATYESGFVIDKFPISRPNLTFSTLTVSNMSPEDSSIYLCSVEDQGEGIETQYFGPGTRLLVL.